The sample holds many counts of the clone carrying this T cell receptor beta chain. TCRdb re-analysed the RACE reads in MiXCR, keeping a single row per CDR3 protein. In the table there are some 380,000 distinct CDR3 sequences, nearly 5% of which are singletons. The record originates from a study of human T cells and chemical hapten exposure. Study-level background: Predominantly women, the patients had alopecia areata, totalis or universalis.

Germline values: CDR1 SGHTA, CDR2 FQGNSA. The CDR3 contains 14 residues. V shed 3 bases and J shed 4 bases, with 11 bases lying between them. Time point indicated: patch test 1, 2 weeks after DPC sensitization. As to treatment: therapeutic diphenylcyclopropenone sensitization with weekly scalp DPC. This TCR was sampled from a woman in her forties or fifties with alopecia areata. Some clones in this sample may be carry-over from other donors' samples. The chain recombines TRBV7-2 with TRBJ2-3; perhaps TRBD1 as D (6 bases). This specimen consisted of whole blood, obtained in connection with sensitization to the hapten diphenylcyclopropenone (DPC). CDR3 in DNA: TGTGCCAGCAGCTTTTTTACAGGGCCAGATACGCAGTATTTT. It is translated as CASSFFTGPDTQYF.